What follows describes a single TCR beta chain. Its antigen is as yet unknown. Establishment of the diagnosis relied upon clinical symptoms, serum thyroxine, TRAb, thyroid ultrasound and orbital computed tomography. These data are taken from a study of Graves' ophthalmopathy and Graves' hyperthyroidism. About the research overall: Peripheral blood was gathered at first diagnosis, ahead of any treatment whatsoever.

Study observations and caveats: With 70.59% sensitivity and around 79% specificity, the model predicted ophthalmopathy progression. Most clonotypes expanded in thyroid above 0.001 frequency were present in blood too.

Using RNA transcripts, the TCR beta CDR3 regions were amplified. A first-round RT-PCR used HTBI primers, followed by a second-round multiplex PCR. TCRdb redid the calling of the multiplex PCR reads with MiXCR, one entry per CDR3 protein. Found here are some 160,000 distinct CDR3 sequences, approximately 40% of them singletons; the top ten hold around 9.3%. Germline V CDR1 and CDR2: LNHDA, SQIVND (reference sequence). V was pared by 9 bases and J by 1 base, with 5 bases of the junction left unmatched. The CDR3 has 13 amino acids. This sequence joins TRBV19 and TRBJ2-5; 7 positions agree with TRBD2. This clonotype originated in a man aged 25-45 years with Graves' ophthalmopathy. What was sequenced was peripheral blood. CDR3 in amino acids: CASGGRAQETQYF. The CDR3 DNA reads TGTGCCAGCGGGGGGAGGGCCCAAGAGACCCAGTACTTC.